These T cell receptor beta chains were read from a single sample in a study of blood T cell repertoires in COVID-19. The protocol was immunoSEQ multiplex PCR, while the TCRdb copy is restricted to in-frame clones and leaves out a portion. The table includes about 350,000 clones, around nine tenths detected once. The specimen sequenced was PBMCs or T cells enriched from blood (not recorded which). These receptors came from a woman in her 30s who had been exposed to COVID-19. CDR3s include the opening cysteine and the closing phenylalanine or tryptophan. D genes are given only for firm matches. Expanded clones get a size class; other rows say once, few or many, or leave the size out.

cdr3_nt,cdr3_aa,d_call,v_call,clone_size,j_call
TGCGCCAGCAGGATGGAGAGTCCTGTGTTCTTC,CASRMESPVFF,NA,TRBV10-2,NA,TRBJ2-1
TGCGCCAGCAGCCAACCGGACAAGAACTATGGCTACACCTTC,CASSQPDKNYGYTF,NA,TRBV4-1,NA,TRBJ1-2
TGCGCCAGCAGCTTGGATCTAGCGGAAGTAACCGGGGAGCTGTTTTTT,CASSLDLAEVTGELFF,TRBD2,TRBV5-1,NA,TRBJ2-2
TGCGCCAGCAGTGAGATGCAGATCCCCTACGAGCAGTACTTC,CASSEMQIPYEQYF,NA,TRBV10-1,NA,TRBJ2-7
TGTGCCTGGAGTCCTCAGGGGGGACGGGCTTTCTTT,CAWSPQGGRAFF,TRBD1,TRBV30,once,TRBJ1-1
TGTGCCTGGAGTCCCCTCGGACAGCAATACTACTATGGCTACACCTTC,CAWSPLGQQYYYGYTF,NA,TRBV30,NA,TRBJ1-2
TGCAGTGCTAGTAACGCAGCGGGGGACCAAGAGACCCAGTACTTC,CSASNAAGDQETQYF,TRBD2,TRBV20-1,many,TRBJ2-5
TGTGCCAGCAGCGTATCGGGGACTGAAGCTTTCTTT,CASSVSGTEAFF,NA,TRBV9,NA,TRBJ1-1
TGTGCCAGCAACCGGGGTTCGAATTCACCCCTCCACTTT,CASNRGSNSPLHF,NA,TRBV6-5,NA,TRBJ1-6
TGTGCCAGCAGGTCTAGCGGGAGTTCCGAGCAGTACTTC,CASRSSGSSEQYF,TRBD2,TRBV12-3/TRBV12-4,NA,TRBJ2-7
TGTGCCAGCAGGACAGGACTAGCGGATTACAATGAGCAGTTCTTC,CASRTGLADYNEQFF,TRBD2,TRBV13,NA,TRBJ2-1
TGTGCCAGCAGCTTAGCGTCCCTCACAGGGGGCCGATTTCAGCCCCAGCATTTT,CASSLASLTGGRFQPQHF,TRBD1,TRBV7-8,NA,TRBJ1-5
TGTGCAAGTCGCTTACAGGGGGCGACTGAAGCTTTCTTT,CASRLQGATEAFF,NA,TRBV12-2,NA,TRBJ1-1
TGTGCCTGGAGTACACGGGCGGGAGCGGGCCCAGATACGCAGTATTTT,CAWSTRAGAGPDTQYF,TRBD2,TRBV30,NA,TRBJ2-3
TGTGCCAGCGCGAGGGACACCATCTACAATGAGCAGTTCTTC,CASARDTIYNEQFF,NA,TRBV19,NA,TRBJ2-1
TGTGCCTGGTTGACAGGGCTGGGGAACACTGAAGCTTTCTTT,CAWLTGLGNTEAFF,TRBD1,TRBV30,NA,TRBJ1-1
TGTGCCAGCAGCTTAGCGTACAGGGGGATACTAGACGAGCAGTACTTC,CASSLAYRGILDEQYF,TRBD1,TRBV7-8,NA,TRBJ2-7
TGTGCCAGCAGCACGGCCTACGAGCAGTACTTC,CASSTAYEQYF,NA,TRBV7-2,NA,TRBJ2-7
TGTGCCAGCAGTCCAGGGTGGGAGACCCAGTACTTC,CASSPGWETQYF,NA,TRBV28,NA,TRBJ2-5
TGTGCCAGCAGCTCCGATCTGAACAGCGGTCCATATGGCTACACCTTC,CASSSDLNSGPYGYTF,NA,TRBV5-8,NA,TRBJ1-2
TGTGCCAGCTCCCGAGGAGCCTACGAGCAGTACTTC,CASSRGAYEQYF,NA,TRBV12-3/TRBV12-4,NA,TRBJ2-7
TGTGCCAGCAGTTCCCTAGGGACTAGCGGGAGTAATGAGCAGTTCTTC,CASSSLGTSGSNEQFF,TRBD2,TRBV6-5,NA,TRBJ2-1
TGTGCCAGCAGCTCCACGGTGAAGTCGAACACCGGGGAGCTGTTTTTT,CASSSTVKSNTGELFF,NA,TRBV13,NA,TRBJ2-2
TGTGCCAGCAGTCCTGCGTCGCCCCTCCACTTT,CASSPASPLHF,NA,TRBV28,once,TRBJ1-6
TGTGCCAGCAGTTCCGAAGGGGGGACCCAGTACTTC,CASSSEGGTQYF,NA,TRBV27,NA,TRBJ2-5
TGTGCCAGCAGTTTATCAGGGGTCCCTAATGAAAAACTGTTTTTT,CASSLSGVPNEKLFF,NA,TRBV27,NA,TRBJ1-4
TGCGCCAGCAGCCCGCGGGACAGGTCGAGCTCCTACGAGCAGTACTTC,CASSPRDRSSSYEQYF,TRBD1,TRBV5-1,NA,TRBJ2-7
TGTGCCAGCTCACCTCCGGGACAGGGGATGTACGAGCAGTACTTC,CASSPPGQGMYEQYF,TRBD1,TRBV18,few,TRBJ2-7
TGCAGCGCAGGACAGGGGGCGCATGGCTACACCTTC,CSAGQGAHGYTF,TRBD1,TRBV29-1,few,TRBJ1-2
TGTGCCTGGAGTACTAGGGGACAGGGGAAGCACACTGAAGCTTTCTTT,CAWSTRGQGKHTEAFF,TRBD1,TRBV30,NA,TRBJ1-1
TGTGCCAGCAGCCCAACAGGGAGCACCGGGGAGCTGTTTTTT,CASSPTGSTGELFF,NA,TRBV7-3,NA,TRBJ2-2
TGTGCCAGCAGCTTCAACATATTCCGTATTTATGGCTACACCTTC,CASSFNIFRIYGYTF,NA,TRBV5-6,NA,TRBJ1-2
TGTGCCAGCAGCTCCGGGACAGGGAGTGAAAAACTGTTTTTT,CASSSGTGSEKLFF,TRBD1,TRBV28,NA,TRBJ1-4
TGTGCCAGCAGTGACCAAGCGGGAGGGTCCGACGAGCAGTACTTC,CASSDQAGGSDEQYF,TRBD2,TRBV6-4,NA,TRBJ2-7
TGTGCCAGCAGCAGAAGACCCGGGGGGGTTCAAGAGACCCAGTACTTC,CASSRRPGGVQETQYF,TRBD2,TRBV3-1/TRBV3-2,NA,TRBJ2-5
TGTGCCAGAAGCTTGCGATTCGGGACAGGGTTGAACACTGAAGCTTTCTTT,CARSLRFGTGLNTEAFF,TRBD1,TRBV5-3,NA,TRBJ1-1
TGTGCCAGCAGTTCACCCGGGGCAGCGGGGTTCGGCGAGCAGTACTTC,CASSSPGAAGFGEQYF,TRBD2,TRBV28,NA,TRBJ2-7
TGTGCCAGCAGTTTCTTTAATTCACCCCTCCACTTT,CASSFFNSPLHF,NA,TRBV6-5,NA,TRBJ1-6
TGCGCCAGCAGCATAACTAGCGGGTCCTCCTACGAGCAGTACTTC,CASSITSGSSYEQYF,TRBD2,TRBV5-1,NA,TRBJ2-7
TGTGCCAGCAGTAGTCGGACAGGGGTCGCAACTAATGAAAAACTGTTTTTT,CASSSRTGVATNEKLFF,TRBD1,TRBV27,NA,TRBJ1-4
TGTGCCAGCAGCAGCCCGGGACAGGGGGGCGAGCAGTACTTC,CASSSPGQGGEQYF,TRBD1,TRBV6-5,NA,TRBJ2-7
TGTGCCAGCAGCCAAGGGACAGGTAATCAGCCCCAGCATTTT,CASSQGTGNQPQHF,TRBD1,TRBV5-4,NA,TRBJ1-5
TGTGCCAGTAGTATAAGAGCGGGAGCGGCCGAGCAGTACTTC,CASSIRAGAAEQYF,TRBD2,TRBV19,NA,TRBJ2-7
TGTGCCAGCTCACCCGGACAGGGGGGGTCCTACGAGCAGTACTTC,CASSPGQGGSYEQYF,TRBD1,TRBV18,NA,TRBJ2-7
TGTGCCAGCAGCTTATCGTCCGTCAGGGGTGAGCAGTTCTTC,CASSLSSVRGEQFF,NA,TRBV7-6,NA,TRBJ2-1
TGTGCCAGCAGCCTTCGGACAGGGGAGGTAGTTGGCTATGGCTACACCTTC,CASSLRTGEVVGYGYTF,TRBD1,TRBV6-2/TRBV6-3,NA,TRBJ1-2
TGTGCCAGCAGCGTAGAGACGGGAGAGGGGGAGACCCAGTACTTC,CASSVETGEGETQYF,NA,TRBV9,NA,TRBJ2-5
TGTGCCAGCAGGAGACTAGCGGGAGAACGGGAGACCCAGTACTTC,CASRRLAGERETQYF,TRBD2,TRBV2,NA,TRBJ2-5
TGTGCCAGTACGCGGCAGGGCGCCATGCCTGGAAACACCATATATTTT,CASTRQGAMPGNTIYF,NA,TRBV19,NA,TRBJ1-3
TGTGCCAGCAGGGTAGGGCAGGGAGGTGGAAACACCATATATTTT,CASRVGQGGGNTIYF,NA,TRBV6-5,NA,TRBJ1-3
TGTGCCAGCAGTGAAGCGGCGGGAGGGGGGAATGAGCAGTTCTTC,CASSEAAGGGNEQFF,TRBD2,TRBV6-1,NA,TRBJ2-1
TGCAGCGCCCGAGGGGAACAGGGCAAGAGCGGGGAGCTGTTTTTT,CSARGEQGKSGELFF,NA,TRBV29-1,NA,TRBJ2-2
TGCGCCAGCAGCTTGGGCCAGCGGGTCAATGAGCAGTTCTTC,CASSLGQRVNEQFF,NA,TRBV5-1,once,TRBJ2-1
TGTGCCAGCAGTTTTCTAGCGGGAGCCTACAATGAGCAGTTCTTC,CASSFLAGAYNEQFF,TRBD2,TRBV28,NA,TRBJ2-1
TGTGCCAGCAGACGTAGCCTTGGGGCCAACGTCCTGACTTTC,CASRRSLGANVLTF,NA,TRBV5-6,NA,TRBJ2-6